These 12 T cell receptor beta chains were sequenced from one sample in a study of OX40 agonist ivuxolimab in advanced cancers. Repertoires were generated with immunoSEQ multiplex PCR, while TCRdb's copy carries only in-frame clones and drops some. The sample lists tens of thousands of clones; about 85% were seen once. The source was CD4+ or CD8+ T cells sorted from blood, collected in a trial of the OX40 agonist ivuxolimab. The receptors come from an adult with an advanced solid tumor such as melanoma, head and neck, liver or kidney cancer.

V usage is TRBV10-2 and J usage is TRBJ1-5, with 12 bases that match TRBD1. The V segment lost 6 bases and the J segment 2 bases; nucleotides outside the gene matches: 8. Germline CDR1 and CDR2: WSHSY and SAAADI. The CDR3 runs 17 residues. This chain's CDR3 is CASSGTGGAGGNQPQHF. Here the CDR3 DNA reads TGCGCCAGCAGCGGGACAGGGGGCGCCGGGGGCAATCAGCCCCAGCATTTT.

J is TRBJ1-2 and V is TRBV12-1. TRBV12-1 is a known pseudogene. The CDR3 sequence is 11 residues long. Here the CDR3 reads CASSRVYGYTF. The CDR3 DNA reads as TGTGCCAGCAGTCGGGTCTATGGCTACACCTTC.

The gene calls are TRBV6-5 and TRBJ2-7; D possibly corresponds to TRBD1 (5 bases). Germline assignment: CDR1 MNHEY and CDR2 SVGAGI. The length of the CDR3 is 12 residues. The germline V and J ends were trimmed by 5 bases and 4 bases, with 9 bases remaining between them. CDR3 nucleotide sequence: TGTGCCAGCAGTGCCGCAGGGTACGAGCAGTACTTC. Translating gives CASSAAGYEQYF.

The rearrangement uses TRBV9 and TRBJ1-4; D uncertain. The germline V gene encodes CDR1 SGDLS and CDR2 YYNGEE. The CDR3 sequence is 15 residues long. V was clipped by 3 bases and J by 0 bases, with 9 bases between them. CDR3 region: CASSARPATNEKLFF. Here the CDR3 DNA reads TGTGCCAGCAGCGCCCGACCGGCAACTAATGAAAAACTGTTTTTT.

The rearrangement uses TRBV5-1 and TRBJ2-5; 8 nucleotides match TRBD2. The V gene's germline CDR1 is SGHRS and CDR2 YFSETQ. This CDR3 spans 15 amino acids. The J segment lost 2 bases and the V segment lost 1 base, leaving 4 bases of the junction unmatched. In DNA form, the CDR3 reads TGCGCCAGCAGCTTGTCAGCGGGAGTACAAGAGACCCAGTACTTC. Protein: CASSLSAGVQETQYF. Based on the CDR3 plus reference TRBV5-1 and TRBJ2-5, the full variable domain is KAGVTQTPRYLIKTRGQQVTLSCSPISGHRSVSWYQQTPGQGLQFLFEYFSETQRNKGNFPGRFSGRQFSNSRSEMNVSTLELGDSALYLCASSLSAGVQETQYFGPGTRLLVL.

This chain joins TRBV2 and TRBJ1-2, with 9 bases that match TRBD1. Germline-derived CDR1 and CDR2 are SNHLY and FYNNEI. The V and J ends lost 6 bases and 8 bases, in that order; junction bases with no gene match: 10. This CDR3 has 14 residues. The CDR3 sequence is CASSPRQGVVGYTF. The CDR3 DNA reads TGTGCCAGCAGCCCCAGACAGGGGGTTGTAGGCTACACCTTC.

V gene TRBV5-6 combines with J gene TRBJ2-1, with D maybe TRBD2 (5 bases). Trimming stripped 6 bases from V and 6 bases from J, with 19 bases between. The CDR3 covers 15 residues. The germline CDR1 and CDR2 sequences are SGHDT and YYEEEE. The CDR3 spells CASTLSRGVINEQFF. The CDR3 region has the DNA TGTGCCAGCACCCTCAGCCGGGGAGTTATCAATGAGCAGTTCTTC.

V and J are TRBV28 and TRBJ1-2; maybe TRBD1 (5 bases). V was trimmed by 6 bases and J by 4 bases, leaving 12 bases between them. Germline V gene lookup returns CDR1 MDHEN and CDR2 SYDVKM. This CDR3 is 13 amino acids long. The CDR3 nucleotides read TGTGCCAGCAGGACTCCAGGGATCTATGGCTACACCTTC. Encoded protein: CASRTPGIYGYTF.

This clone came up once. This sequence joins TRBV7-6 and TRBJ2-7; D is perhaps TRBD2 (6 bases). Looked up from germline, CDR1 is SGHVS and CDR2 is FNYEAQ. CDR3 length: 13 residues. Trimming took off 2 bases at V and 6 bases at J, with 11 bases between the two ends. DNA of the CDR3: TGTGCCAGCAGCTTACTAGCGTCTGGCGAGCAGTACTTC. Encoded protein: CASSLLASGEQYF.

The genes are TRBV30 and TRBJ1-1; D uncertain. The germline gives CDR1 GTSNPN, CDR2 SVGIG (reference sequence). The CDR3 runs 11 residues. Trimming left V 5 bases short and J 1 base short, with 5 bases between. CDR3 region: CAWGKNTEAFF. CDR3 nucleotides: TGTGCCTGGGGGAAGAACACTGAAGCTTTCTTT.

The chain recombines TRBV7-8 with TRBJ2-1; 9 bases agree with TRBD1. The CDR3 is made up of 15 amino acids. The germline gives CDR1 SGHVS, CDR2 FQNEAQ. Germline trimming cut 5 bases from V and 5 bases from J; bases unmatched to any gene: 7. In nucleotides, the CDR3 is TGTGCCAGCAGCCCCCGATGGGACAGGGACAATGAGCAGTTCTTC. This sequence encodes CASSPRWDRDNEQFF.

CDR3 loop: CASSLQENSPLHF. Written as DNA, the CDR3 is TGTGCCAGCAGCCTACAGGAAAATTCACCCCTCCACTTT. The chain couples TRBV11-3 to TRBJ1-6; possible D gene TRBD1, 5 bases. V shed 5 bases and J shed 7 bases, with 9 bases lying between them. Germline V gene sequence: CDR1 SGHNT, CDR2 YENEEA. The CDR3 consists of 13 residues.